Described below is a single T cell receptor (beta chain) sequence and its context. As yet, its antigen is unknown. A much larger clone is a single base away; this may be a read error. TCRdb reprocessed the 5' RACE reads with MiXCR, giving one entry per CDR3 protein. The sample records a few hundred thousand distinct CDR3 sequences, less than 9.5% being singletons. The CDR3 has 18 amino acids. This record belongs to a study of identical twins. All donors were healthy Caucasians. Points from the study as a whole: Possibly, invariant MAIT and iNKT cells partly confounded zero-insertion analyses.

This same sample was also taken into another study, of yellow fever vaccine responses in identical twins.

The rearrangement joins TRBV12-3 or TRBV12-4 to TRBJ2-1, with TRBD2 matching over 9 bases. Material: CD8+ T cells sorted from blood. This clonotype originated in a young woman in good health. The CDR3 DNA reads as TGTGACAGCACCGTCACTAGCGGGCCTCGAAGGTCCTACAATGAGCAGTTCTTC. It yields the protein CDSTVTSGPRRSYNEQFF.